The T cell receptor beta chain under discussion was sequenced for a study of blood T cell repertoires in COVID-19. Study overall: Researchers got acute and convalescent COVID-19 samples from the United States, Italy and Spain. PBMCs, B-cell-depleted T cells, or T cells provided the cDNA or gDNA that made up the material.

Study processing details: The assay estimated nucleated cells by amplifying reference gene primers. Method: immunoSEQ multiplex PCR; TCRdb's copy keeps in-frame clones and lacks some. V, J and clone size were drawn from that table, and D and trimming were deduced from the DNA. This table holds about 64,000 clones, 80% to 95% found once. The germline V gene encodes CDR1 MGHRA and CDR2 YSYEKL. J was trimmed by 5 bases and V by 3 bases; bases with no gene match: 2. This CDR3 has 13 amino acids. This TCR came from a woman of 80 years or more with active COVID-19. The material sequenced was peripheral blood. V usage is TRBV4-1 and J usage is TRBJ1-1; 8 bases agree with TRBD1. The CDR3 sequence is CASSQDRETEAFF. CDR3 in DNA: TGCGCCAGCAGCCAGGACAGGGAGACTGAAGCTTTCTTT.